The source of this T cell receptor beta chain is a study of shared clonotypes between healthy human individuals. This CDR3 has 16 amino acids. V dropped 4 bases and J dropped 0; count of bases not matched to a gene: 7. The germline V gene has CDR1 SGHRS and CDR2 YFSETQ. Produced via immunoSEQ multiplex PCR; TCRdb's table is partial and in-frame only. Among 650,000 to 800,000 clones listed, roughly two thirds were seen once. Sequencing was carried out using memory CD4+ T cells sorted from blood. The subset is: CD45RA-negative fraction. The source of this sequence is a woman in her 30s in good health. J is TRBJ2-3 and V is TRBV5-1; TRBD1 agrees at 8 bases. CDR3 amino acids: CASSVAQGVSTDTQYF. The CDR3 DNA follows: TGCGCCAGCAGCGTCGCACAGGGGGTTAGCACAGATACGCAGTATTTT.